A single sample is the source of the 15 T cell receptor beta chains below, sequenced in a study of T cell repertoires in cytomegalovirus infection. Each CDR3 protein is one row after TCRdb ran MiXCR on the reads. The repertoire consists of 350,000 to 550,000 distinct CDR3 sequences, with 25% to 40% occurring once and the leading ten covering roughly an eighth. The sequenced sample was PBMCs. These receptor sequences come from a human donor in good health (CMV status not recorded). Some clones in this sample may be carry-over from other donors' samples.

This clonotype was observed at least ten times. The chain carries TRBV4-1 and TRBJ2-7; the D is unclear. Trimming took 0 bases from V and 4 from J, leaving 4 bases between them. Germline V CDR1 and CDR2: MGHRA, YSYEKL. The CDR3 contains 12 residues. The CDR3 sequence: CASSQDGYEQYF. CDR3 sequence (DNA): TGCGCCAGCAGCCAAGATGGGTACGAGCAGTACTTC.

This clonotype was counted only a few times. The chain uses TRBV4-1 and TRBJ1-5, with 8 bases matching TRBD1. Germline V gene sequence: CDR1 MGHRA, CDR2 YSYEKL. This CDR3 region has 16 residues. With V trimmed by 4 bases and J by 3 bases, 8 bases remained unmatched. This chain's CDR3 is CASSPGQGPTNQPQHF. Here the CDR3 DNA reads TGCGCCAGCAGCCCCGGACAGGGCCCTACCAATCAGCCCCAGCATTTT.

This chain links TRBV28 with TRBJ1-2; TRBD1 matches at 7 bases. From germline, CDR1 is MDHEN and CDR2 SYDVKM. This CDR3 is 15 amino acids long. V lost 3 bases to trimming and J lost 2 bases; unmatched junction nucleotides: 6. CDR3 sequence: CASSFHRGVNYGYTF. As DNA, the CDR3 is TGTGCCAGCAGTTTTCACAGGGGTGTGAACTATGGCTACACCTTC.

This sequence joins TRBV6-2 or TRBV6-3 and TRBJ2-3; TRBD2 matches at 10 bases. V shed 5 bases, J shed 2 bases, and the junction held 7 bases outside the gene matches. The length of the CDR3 is 16 residues. In germline, CDR1 is MNHEY, CDR2 SVGEGT. CDR3 nucleotide sequence: TGTGCCAGCAGTGGTCCTAGCGGGGGCCTCACAGATACGCAGTATTTT. It specifies CASSGPSGGLTDTQYF.

This clonotype has more than one count but fewer than ten. V usage is TRBV5-1 and J usage is TRBJ1-2, with 7 bases that match TRBD1. The V segment lost 0 bases and the J segment 2 bases; nucleotides outside the gene matches: 10. Germline V lookup: CDR1 SGHRS, CDR2 YFSETQ. The CDR3 has 17 amino acids. Here the CDR3 reads CASSLDRSGQRNYGYTF. The CDR3 DNA is TGCGCCAGCAGCTTGGACAGATCGGGACAGCGGAACTATGGCTACACCTTC.

This chain uses TRBV28 with TRBJ1-6, with D hard to call. This CDR3 has 16 residues. V was cut by 5 bases and J by 3 bases, with 14 bases left in between. The germline gives CDR1 MDHEN, CDR2 SYDVKM. CDR3 region: CASSLPGSSYNSPLHF. CDR3 DNA sequence: TGTGCCAGCAGTCTACCCGGTTCCAGCTATAATTCACCCCTCCACTTT. Drawing the rest from reference TRBV28 and TRBJ1-6, the complete variable domain is DVKVTQSSRYLVKRTGEKVFLECVQDMDHENMFWYRQDPGLGLRLIYFSYDVKMKEKGDIPEGYSVSREKKERFSLILESASTNQTSMYLCASSLPGSSYNSPLHFGNGTRLTVT.

The chain couples TRBV28 to TRBJ1-4; 9 bases are shared with TRBD1. The germline CDR1 and CDR2 sequences are MDHEN and SYDVKM. The V gene end was trimmed by 10 bases and the J gene end by 3 bases; junction bases not matched to a gene: 9. CDR3 length: 15 amino acids. The CDR3 spells CATGQGSGANEKLFF. In nucleotides, the CDR3 is TGTGCCACCGGACAGGGGAGTGGAGCTAATGAAAAACTGTTTTTT.

This clonotype was detected a few times. J is TRBJ1-2 and V is TRBV7-9; D perhaps matches TRBD1 (5 bases). The V end was cut by 0 bases, the J end by 4 bases, with 12 bases between. Germline V gives CDR1 SEHNR, CDR2 FQNEAQ (reference sequence). The CDR3 has 15 amino acids. For the CDR3, the DNA is TGTGCCAGCAGCTTAGCTGGGACGGAATTCTATGGCTACACCTTC. It yields the protein CASSLAGTEFYGYTF.

The V call is TRBV5-1, the J call TRBJ1-1; D remains unclear. Per germline, CDR1 SGHRS and CDR2 YFSETQ. The CDR3 is made up of 17 amino acids. The V end was cut by 5 bases, the J end by 0 bases, with 20 bases between. CDR3 residues: CASSKTGILPMNTEAFF. In DNA, the CDR3 is TGCGCCAGCAGTAAGACCGGGATACTACCAATGAACACTGAAGCTTTCTTT.

This clonotype appeared many times. The rearrangement uses TRBV28 and TRBJ2-3; TRBD2 aligns across 7 bases. This CDR3 has 16 residues. Losses at the gene ends were 1 base for V and 2 bases for J; bases not matched to a gene: 6. CDR1 and CDR2 from the germline V gene are MDHEN and SYDVKM. CDR3: CASSLSPGGYTDTQYF. Written as DNA, the CDR3 is TGTGCCAGCAGTTTATCCCCGGGGGGATACACAGATACGCAGTATTTT. The full variable domain, its missing parts supplied by reference TRBV28 and TRBJ2-3, is DVKVTQSSRYLVKRTGEKVFLECVQDMDHENMFWYRQDPGLGLRLIYFSYDVKMKEKGDIPEGYSVSREKKERFSLILESASTNQTSMYLCASSLSPGGYTDTQYFGPGTRLTVL.

This chain joins TRBV10-3 and TRBJ2-3; possibly TRBD1 for D (6 bases). The V end lost 3 bases, the J end lost 0 bases, and 16 bases lay between the germline ends. The CDR3 totals 17 residues. Germline V gives CDR1 ENHRY, CDR2 SYGVKD. CDR3 in DNA: TGTGCCATCAGTGAAACCCTCAGGGGATCCAGCACAGATACGCAGTATTTT. Translating gives CAISETLRGSSTDTQYF.

In the case of this clonotype: This may come from a read error, since a much larger clone is one base off. The chain joins TRBV6-5 to TRBJ2-1; 8 positions agree with TRBD2. The ends lost 9 bases at V and 0 bases at J; junction bases unmatched: 7. The CDR3 has 15 residues. CDR1 is MNHEY, CDR2 SVGAGI, per germline. The CDR3 region is CARTLSGSSYNEQFF. The DNA for the CDR3 is TGTGCCAGAACCCTAAGCGGGAGCTCCTACAATGAGCAGTTCTTC.

V and J are TRBV11-1 and TRBJ2-7; tentative D call: TRBD2 (5 bases). Germline CDR1 SGHAT, CDR2 FQDESV (reference sequence). With 6 bases removed from V and 7 bases from J, the gap between germline ends came to 19 bases. The CDR3 has 14 residues. As DNA, the CDR3 is TGTGCCAGCAGTCCCACCAGGACTGTTTGGGAGCAGTACTTC. Amino acid sequence: CASSPTRTVWEQYF.

Concerning this clonotype itself: This sequence may be a read error, since a much larger clone differs from it by one base. Because it lacks the conserved phenylalanine or tryptophan at the end, this CDR3 is likely a read error. The chain is built from TRBV7-2 and TRBJ2-7; 8 bases align to TRBD2. The length of the CDR3 is 15 residues. V was clipped by 1 base and J by 2 bases; unmatched bases: 4. Per the germline V gene, CDR1 is SGHTA and CDR2 is FQGNSA. CDR3 loop: CASSLEVAGPYEQYL. The CDR3 DNA reads TGTGCCAGCAGCTTAGAAGTAGCGGGGCCCTACGAGCAGTACTTA.

In this sample, this clonotype turned up once. The chain combines TRBV20-1 with TRBJ2-7; 7 bases match TRBD2. The junction had 12 bases not matched to a gene; V was cut back by 5 bases and J by 5 bases. CDR1 DFQATT and CDR2 SNEGSKA come from the germline V gene (reference sequence). There are 14 residues in the CDR3. The chain's CDR3 is CSAGRVAGHHEQYF. The CDR3 DNA reads TGCAGTGCTGGGAGGGTAGCGGGTCACCACGAGCAGTACTTC.